This is a list of T cell receptor beta chains from one sample in a study of control samples from healthy donors and cancer patients. Generated by immunoSEQ multiplex PCR, the TCRdb table keeps only in-frame clones and is missing some. The sample lists roughly 170,000 clones, around 94% seen once, with 1.1% to 1.5% in the top ten. The source material was blood. These receptors came from a woman aged 18-29 years in good health. CDR3s include the opening cysteine and the closing phenylalanine or tryptophan. Each record gives: D gene, V gene, CDR3 length, clone size, J gene, CDR3 protein, CDR3 DNA. A D gene is named only where the DNA matches it firmly. Clone size, where shown, is once, few, many, or a class for clones that have expanded.

TRBD1	TRBV28	16	NA	TRBJ2-3	CASSLLPGQATGTQYF	TGTGCCAGCAGTTTACTCCCGGGACAGGCAACGGGTACGCAGTATTTT
NA	TRBV7-2	14	NA	TRBJ1-3	CASSLALSGNTIYF	TGTGCCAGCAGCTTGGCGCTCTCTGGAAACACCATATATTTT
NA	TRBV2	12	NA	TRBJ1-4	CASRAFSEKLFF	TGTGCCAGCAGAGCGTTTAGTGAAAAACTGTTTTTT
TRBD1	TRBV5-1	16	NA	TRBJ1-1	CASSLRTGVENTEAFF	TGCGCCAGCAGCTTACGGACAGGGGTGGAGAACACTGAAGCTTTCTTT
TRBD2	TRBV9	15	NA	TRBJ2-1	CASSVRAGSSDEQFF	TGTGCCAGCAGCGTACGAGCGGGGTCGAGCGATGAGCAGTTCTTC
NA	TRBV6-2/TRBV6-3	15	NA	TRBJ1-5	CASSEPLWGNQPQHF	TGTGCCAGCAGCGAGCCCCTTTGGGGAAATCAGCCCCAGCATTTT
NA	TRBV6-6	16	NA	TRBJ2-7	CATQSRRGDKYHEQYF	TGTGCCACCCAGTCCCGACGGGGGGACAAATACCACGAGCAGTACTTC
NA	TRBV19	15	NA	TRBJ2-1	CASSMIGGSYNEQFF	TGTGCCAGTAGTATGATAGGCGGCTCCTACAATGAGCAGTTCTTC
NA	TRBV28	14	NA	TRBJ2-3	CASSLSGQSGPPHF	TGTGCCAGCAGTTTATCTGGACAGTCCGGGCCCCCGCATTTT
NA	TRBV25-1	14	NA	TRBJ2-7	CASSESPGAYEQYF	TGTGCCAGCAGTGAATCCCCCGGGGCCTACGAGCAGTACTTC
NA	TRBV7-3	13	NA	TRBJ2-1	CASSLTSAGSPFF	TGTGCCAGCAGCTTAACCTCTGCGGGCAGTCCGTTCTTC
TRBD1	TRBV7-2	14	NA	TRBJ1-1	CASSPRDRGTEAFF	TGTGCCAGCAGCCCCCGGGACAGGGGCACTGAAGCTTTCTTT
NA	TRBV6-2/TRBV6-3	15	NA	TRBJ1-2	CASSRTGVADYGYTF	TGTGCCAGCAGTAGAACAGGAGTCGCGGACTATGGCTACACCTTC
TRBD1	TRBV4-3	19	NA	TRBJ2-6	CASSHDLTGVTSGANVLTF	TGCGCCAGCAGCCATGACTTGACAGGGGTCACCTCTGGGGCCAACGTCCTGACTTTC
NA	TRBV29-1	12	NA	TRBJ1-5	CSVEESNQPQHF	TGCAGCGTTGAAGAGAGCAATCAGCCCCAGCATTTT
NA	TRBV28	15	NA	TRBJ2-3	CASGSAGRLRDTQYF	TGTGCCAGCGGATCCGCGGGGCGACTTCGAGATACGCAGTATTTT
NA	TRBV5-4	13	NA	TRBJ1-2	CASAARGTAGYTF	TGTGCCAGCGCCGCCCGGGGGACGGCGGGCTACACCTTC
TRBD1	TRBV5-1	14	NA	TRBJ1-4	CASSFQGVGEKLFF	TGCGCCAGCAGTTTCCAGGGGGTAGGAGAAAAACTGTTTTTT
TRBD1	TRBV19	13	NA	TRBJ1-2	CASSTTGEPSYTF	TGTGCCAGTAGTACTACAGGGGAACCAAGCTACACCTTC
NA	TRBV9	15	NA	TRBJ1-6	CASSGESSYNSPLHF	TGTGCCAGCAGCGGAGAGAGCTCCTATAATTCACCCCTCCACTTT
NA	TRBV7-9	16	NA	TRBJ2-2	CASSLRGGVRTGELFF	TGTGCCAGCAGCTTAAGGGGGGGCGTTCGGACCGGGGAGCTGTTTTTT
NA	TRBV28	12	NA	TRBJ1-2	CASSPEVLGYTF	TGTGCCAGCAGCCCCGAGGTCCTGGGCTACACCTTC
NA	TRBV7-6	15	NA	TRBJ2-6	CASSPVGGGANVLTF	TGTGCCAGCAGCCCCGTCGGGGGTGGGGCCAACGTCCTGACTTTC
NA	TRBV15	15	NA	TRBJ1-1	CATSRTGVRNTEAFF	TGTGCCACCAGCAGGACCGGTGTTCGGAACACTGAAGCTTTCTTT
TRBD2	TRBV10-3	16	NA	TRBJ2-7	CAISDPTGRASYEQYF	TGTGCCATCAGTGACCCAACCGGGAGGGCCTCCTACGAGCAGTACTTC
NA	TRBV13	17	NA	TRBJ2-2	CASSLAEQGFNTGELFF	TGTGCCAGCAGCTTAGCAGAGCAGGGGTTCAACACCGGGGAGCTGTTTTTT
TRBD2	TRBV5-1	15	NA	TRBJ2-2	CASSFGAGLSGELFF	TGCGCCAGCAGCTTCGGAGCGGGATTGTCCGGGGAGCTGTTTTTT
TRBD2	TRBV4-3	20	NA	TRBJ2-3	CASSQDPRLAGEWGTDTQYF	TGCGCCAGCAGCCAAGATCCGAGACTAGCGGGAGAGTGGGGCACAGATACGCAGTATTTT
NA	TRBV6-5	16	NA	TRBJ1-6	CASSYRGWTDNSPLHF	TGTGCCAGCAGTTACCGGGGCTGGACAGACAATTCACCCCTCCACTTT
NA	TRBV23-1	13	NA	TRBJ1-1	CASSHPGVTEAFF	TGCGCCAGCAGTCACCCGGGAGTAACTGAAGCTTTCTTT
NA	TRBV28	16	once	TRBJ1-1	CASHEPGRGWGTEAFF	TGTGCCAGCCACGAGCCGGGGCGTGGGTGGGGCACTGAAGCTTTCTTT
TRBD1	TRBV6-5	14	NA	TRBJ1-6	CASRSDRFRSPLHF	TGTGCCAGCAGATCGGACAGGTTTAGGTCACCCCTCCACTTT
NA	TRBV19	14	once	TRBJ2-4	CASSSPLAKNIQYF	TGTGCCAGTAGTTCCCCGTTAGCCAAAAACATTCAGTACTTC
NA	TRBV13	15	NA	TRBJ1-1	CASSPRREINTEAFF	TGTGCCAGCAGCCCGCGGCGGGAGATCAACACTGAAGCTTTCTTT
NA	TRBV6-6	15	NA	TRBJ2-3	CASIIRDQHTDTQYF	TGTGCCAGCATCATACGGGACCAACACACAGATACGCAGTATTTT
NA	TRBV15	13	NA	TRBJ1-1	CATSRGGSTEAFF	TGTGCCACCAGCAGAGGTGGGTCCACTGAAGCTTTCTTT
NA	TRBV28	14	NA	TRBJ2-7	CASSSTTGRYEQYF	TGTGCCAGCAGTTCGACCACAGGGAGGTACGAGCAGTACTTC
NA	TRBV18	13	NA	TRBJ1-2	CASSPEQGPGYTF	TGTGCCAGCTCACCTGAACAGGGTCCTGGCTACACCTTC
TRBD1	TRBV28	15	NA	TRBJ2-7	CASSFRTGRRYEQYF	TGTGCCAGCAGTTTCCGGACAGGGAGACGCTACGAGCAGTACTTC
NA	TRBV29-1	11	NA	TRBJ1-2	CSVGAVDGYTF	TGCAGCGTTGGAGCTGTTGATGGCTACACCTTC
NA	TRBV11-2	18	once	TRBJ1-2	CASSYPGPGGGANYGYTF	TGTGCCAGCAGCTACCCCGGGCCAGGCGGCGGGGCTAACTATGGCTACACCTTC
TRBD1	TRBV6-5	12	NA	TRBJ2-4	CASSGQGHIQYF	TGTGCCAGCAGCGGACAGGGGCACATTCAGTACTTC
NA	TRBV28	11	NA	TRBJ2-4	CASSPGLGWYF	TGTGCCAGCAGTCCAGGACTGGGCTGGTACTTC
NA	TRBV29-1	15	NA	TRBJ1-1	CSVDVGPLGNTEAFF	TGCAGCGTTGATGTCGGTCCCTTGGGGAACACTGAAGCTTTCTTT
NA	TRBV3-1/TRBV3-2	13	NA	TRBJ2-5	CASSPRSQETQYF	TGTGCCAGCAGCCCCCGTTCCCAAGAGACCCAGTACTTC
NA	TRBV2	14	NA	TRBJ1-4	CASSNKELGEKLFF	TGTGCCAGCAGTAATAAGGAGCTCGGTGAAAAACTGTTTTTT
NA	TRBV25-1	13	NA	TRBJ2-7	CARGTALPYEQYF	TGTGCCAGGGGTACAGCGCTACCCTACGAGCAGTACTTC
TRBD1	TRBV4-2	18	NA	TRBJ1-4	CASSQDPAGGLTNEKLFF	TGTGCCAGCAGCCAAGATCCGGCAGGGGGCTTGACTAATGAAAAACTGTTTTTT